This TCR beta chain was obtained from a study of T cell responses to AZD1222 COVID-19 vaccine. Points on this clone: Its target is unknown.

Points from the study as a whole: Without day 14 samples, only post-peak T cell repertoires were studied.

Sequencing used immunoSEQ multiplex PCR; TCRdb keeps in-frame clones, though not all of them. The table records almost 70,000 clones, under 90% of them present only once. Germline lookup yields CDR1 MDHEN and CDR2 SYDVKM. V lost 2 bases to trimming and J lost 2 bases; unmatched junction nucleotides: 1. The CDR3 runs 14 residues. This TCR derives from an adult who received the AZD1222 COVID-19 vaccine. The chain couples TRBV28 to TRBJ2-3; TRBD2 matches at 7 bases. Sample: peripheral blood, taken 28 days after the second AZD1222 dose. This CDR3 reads CASSLGGDTDTQYF. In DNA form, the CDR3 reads TGTGCCAGCAGTTTAGGGGGGGACACAGATACGCAGTATTTT.